This entry concerns a single T cell receptor (beta chain). The data derive from a study of glioma-infiltrating T cells after dendritic cell vaccination. Time point of the sample: after dendritic cell vaccination, including at tumor progression/relapse. This CDR3 has 12 amino acids. V was pared by 4 bases and J by 4 bases, with 8 bases between. TCRdb keeps only in-frame clones here, not all; method: immunoSEQ multiplex PCR. The sample has roughly 88,000 clones, 81% seen once. The source is a human donor with glioblastoma. The chain combines TRBV5-7 with TRBJ1-2, with a possible D match to TRBD1 (6 bases). TRBV5-7 is annotated as an ORF whose role is uncertain. The sample in question was blood, obtained after dendritic cell vaccination. The CDR3 is CASSRQAYGYTF. The CDR3 coding sequence is TGTGCCAGCAGCCGACAGGCCTATGGCTACACCTTC.